This is a list of T cell receptor beta chains from one sample in a study of blood T cell repertoires in COVID-19. The table came from immunoSEQ multiplex PCR; TCRdb's copy has only in-frame clones and leaves some out. Among more than 300,000 clones, around 87% were seen once, and the ten largest hold roughly 1%. Sequenced material: peripheral blood. The receptors shown here come from a woman aged 40 to 55 with COVID-19, enrolled during active disease. The CDR3 runs from the conserved cysteine through the conserved F or W. D genes are given only for firm matches. Clone size is stated in some rows and not others, as once, few, many or a class when expanded.

J gene,D gene,clone size,V gene,CDR3 DNA,CDR3 protein
TRBJ2-5,NA,NA,TRBV12-5,TGTGCTAGTGGTTTGAACACGGGGTCAGGTATGGAGACCCAGTACTTC,CASGLNTGSGMETQYF
TRBJ2-1,TRBD1,NA,TRBV27,TGTGCCAGCAGTTTCGGTAGCAGGGGGTCCTACAATGAGCAGTTCTTC,CASSFGSRGSYNEQFF
TRBJ2-7,NA,NA,TRBV7-2,TGTGCCAGCAGCTTACTAGGGGCGGAGCAGTACTTC,CASSLLGAEQYF
TRBJ2-3,TRBD1,NA,TRBV19,TGTGCCAGTGGGGACAGGGGGTTCCCAGATACGCAGTATTTT,CASGDRGFPDTQYF
TRBJ2-1,NA,once,TRBV24-1,TGTGCCACCAGTGACCCAGGGATCACACACCACAATGAGCAGTTCTTC,CATSDPGITHHNEQFF
TRBJ2-2,NA,once,TRBV9,TGTGCCAGCAGCGTATCGGGTTTCGCCACCGGGGAGCTGTTTTTT,CASSVSGFATGELFF
TRBJ2-3,TRBD2,NA,TRBV28,TGTGCCAGCAGTTTTAGGGAGGGCACACGCACAGATACGCAGTATTTT,CASSFREGTRTDTQYF
TRBJ1-2,TRBD1,NA,TRBV2,TGTGCCAGCAGTCGGGACAGGGGTACTAATGGCTACACCTTC,CASSRDRGTNGYTF
TRBJ2-3,TRBD1,NA,TRBV6-6,TGTGCCAGCGGGGACAGCCTAGATACGCAGTATTTT,CASGDSLDTQYF
TRBJ2-5,TRBD1,NA,TRBV5-1,TGCGCCAGCAGCTTTGGTCCAGGGGGTTTGCAGGAGACCCAGTACTTC,CASSFGPGGLQETQYF
TRBJ1-1,NA,NA,TRBV11-3,TGTGCCAGCAGCTCGGGCACTGAAGCTTTCTTT,CASSSGTEAFF
TRBJ2-1,TRBD2,NA,TRBV6-5,TGTGCCAGCAAGATAGCGGGGACCTCCTACAATGAGCAGTTCTTC,CASKIAGTSYNEQFF
TRBJ2-7,NA,NA,TRBV5-1,TGCGCCAGCAGCTTGGTGGCACCCAACTACGAGCAGTACTTC,CASSLVAPNYEQYF
TRBJ2-2,TRBD1,NA,TRBV18,TGTGCCAGCTCACCGGACAGGGTCGACACCGGGGAGCTGTTTTTT,CASSPDRVDTGELFF
TRBJ2-1,TRBD2,NA,TRBV19,TGTGCCAGTAGTATAGTCGCGGGAGGTGACAATGAGCAGTTCTTC,CASSIVAGGDNEQFF
TRBJ2-3,NA,once,TRBV7-9,TGTGCCAGCAGCTTAGCACCGCGGGCAGATACGCAGTATTTT,CASSLAPRADTQYF
TRBJ1-2,NA,NA,TRBV28,TGTGCCAGTTCGACGGGACAAAGGGAAAGGGGTCTTCGCTACACCTTC,CASSTGQRERGLRYTF
TRBJ1-2,NA,once,TRBV18,TGTGCCAGCTCACCACTGGAAGGGGACATCTATGGCTACACCTTC,CASSPLEGDIYGYTF
TRBJ2-5,TRBD1,NA,TRBV2,TGTGCCAGCCCCGAAGGTGACAGGGGAGAGACCCAGTACTTC,CASPEGDRGETQYF
TRBJ1-6,TRBD1,NA,TRBV4-3,TGCGCCAGCAGCCAAGGTGTTCTTGGGGACAGGGGCGGTTCACCCCTCCACTTT,CASSQGVLGDRGGSPLHF
TRBJ1-2,NA,once,TRBV28,TGTGCCATCGACACTTCCTATGGCTACACCTTC,CAIDTSYGYTF
TRBJ2-5,NA,NA,TRBV29-1,TGCAGCGGCGCGCCCAGGGCAGGGGAGACCCAGTACTTC,CSGAPRAGETQYF
TRBJ1-2,TRBD1,NA,TRBV6-5,TGTGCCAGCAGTTACTCTGGACAGGGATATGGCTACACCTTC,CASSYSGQGYGYTF
TRBJ2-3,TRBD2,once,TRBV24-1,TGTGCCACCAGTGATTTGCGCGGGAGGGCCACAGATACGCAGTATTTT,CATSDLRGRATDTQYF
TRBJ1-1,NA,NA,TRBV15,TGTGCCACCAGCAGGGGGGGGCTCGGGAACACTGAAGCTTTCTTT,CATSRGGLGNTEAFF
TRBJ2-2,TRBD2,NA,TRBV5-1,TGCGCCAGCAGCCTAGCGGCAACGAACACCGGGGAGCTGTTTTTT,CASSLAATNTGELFF
TRBJ2-7,TRBD1,NA,TRBV20-1,TGCAGTGCTAGTAGACCGGGACAGGGGGCTTACGAGCAGTACTTC,CSASRPGQGAYEQYF
TRBJ1-1,NA,once,TRBV3-1/TRBV3-2,TGTGCCAGCAGCCCCGGGGGGCTGGCTGCTTTCTTT,CASSPGGLAAFF
TRBJ2-7,NA,NA,TRBV6-5,TGTGCCAGCAGGAGGGTTCCCTACGAGCAGTACTTC,CASRRVPYEQYF
TRBJ1-5,NA,NA,TRBV3-1/TRBV3-2,TGTGCCAGCAGTACGGGGAGGGGAAATCAGCCCCAGCATTTT,CASSTGRGNQPQHF
TRBJ1-1,TRBD1,NA,TRBV18,TGTGCCAGCTCACCTATGAGGGACAGCCGCACTGAAGCTTTCTTT,CASSPMRDSRTEAFF
TRBJ2-1,NA,NA,TRBV12-3/TRBV12-4,TGTGCCAGCAGTACTATTAGGTCTAGTGAGAAGTTCTTC,CASSTIRSSEKFF
TRBJ2-7,TRBD2,NA,TRBV5-1,TGCGCCAGCAAATCTAGCGGGGGAGCCTACGAGCAGTACTTC,CASKSSGGAYEQYF
TRBJ1-6,NA,few,TRBV23-1,TGCGCCAGCACGAGACAGACTCCTAGAAATTCACCCCTCCACTTT,CASTRQTPRNSPLHF
TRBJ1-2,TRBD1,once,TRBV28,TGTGCCAGCAGTCTAGGGACAGGGGGTTCCCTATATGGCTACACCTTC,CASSLGTGGSLYGYTF
TRBJ1-5,NA,NA,TRBV7-2,TGTGCCAGCAGCCAGTTGGGGCCCCATCAGCCCCAGCATTTT,CASSQLGPHQPQHF
TRBJ2-1,NA,NA,TRBV5-1,TGCGCCAGCCAAATTCTAAGCTCCTACAATGAGCAGTTCTTC,CASQILSSYNEQFF
TRBJ1-1,NA,NA,TRBV24-1,TGTGCCACCAGTGATTCATCTCGGGGGGCTTACACTGAAGCTTTCTTT,CATSDSSRGAYTEAFF